The 14 T cell receptor beta chains presented below share a single source sample, sequenced in a study of T cells in Graves' hyperthyroidism and ophthalmopathy. From RNA transcripts, TCR beta CDR3 regions were amplified. HTBI primers were employed in a first-round RT-PCR of the TCR CDR3. TCRdb used MiXCR to reprocess the multiplex PCR reads, holding one entry per CDR3 protein. Of 560,000 or so distinct CDR3 sequences in the sample, just under 20% were seen once. The sequencing input was blood. All receptors derive from a man aged 40-50 years with Graves' ophthalmopathy.

This chain uses TRBV20-1 with TRBJ2-1; D call uncertain. There are 13 residues in the CDR3. Germline V gene sequence: CDR1 DFQATT, CDR2 SNEGSKA (reference sequence). Between the trimmed V and J ends, which lost 3 bases and 5 bases, there was a span of 11 bases. The CDR3 DNA reads as TGCAGTGCTAGTGAACTGGTCAACAATGAGCAGTTCTTC. It specifies CSASELVNNEQFF.

This chain connects TRBV7-9 to TRBJ1-5, with D maybe TRBD1 (6 bases). The length of the CDR3 is 15 residues. Germline V CDR1 and CDR2: SEHNR, FQNEAQ (reference sequence). The germline V and J ends were trimmed by 5 bases and 3 bases, with 14 bases remaining between them. In DNA form, the CDR3 reads TGTGCCAGCAGCCCAACCGGACAGCCCAATCAGCCCCAGCATTTT. This codes for CASSPTGQPNQPQHF.

This clonotype has a count of ten or more. Written as DNA, the CDR3 is TGTGCCAGCAGTGACTATGGCTACACCTTC. Translation: CASSDYGYTF. V gene TRBV2 combines with J gene TRBJ1-2; D is unresolved. There are 10 residues in the CDR3. The germline gives CDR1 SNHLY, CDR2 FYNNEI. V was trimmed by 3 bases and J by 4 bases, leaving 0 bases between them.

Notes on this clonotype: This may come from a read error, since a much larger clone is one base off. J is TRBJ1-1 and V is TRBV11-2; perhaps TRBD1 as D (5 bases). The germline V gene encodes CDR1 SGHAT and CDR2 FQNNGV. The CDR3 is 13 amino acids. V gave up 2 bases and J gave up 7 bases, with 11 bases separating them. The CDR3: CASSLRGSDEAFF. The CDR3 bases are TGTGCCAGCAGCTTACGGGGGTCTGATGAAGCTTTCTTT.

This clonotype was found many times. The genes are TRBV2 and TRBJ1-1; possible D gene TRBD1, 6 bases. The CDR3 is 13 amino acids. Germline CDR1 reads SNHLY; CDR2 reads FYNNEI. Trimming pared 2 bases from V and 5 bases from J, leaving 9 bases between. The CDR3 sequence is CASSERGRTEAFF. The CDR3 nucleotides read TGTGCCAGCAGTGAAAGGGGGAGAACTGAAGCTTTCTTT.

This clonotype showed up just a few times. This chain joins TRBV6-1 and TRBJ1-1, with D possibly being TRBD1 (5 bases). There are 13 residues in the CDR3. Germline CDR1 is MNHNS and CDR2 is SASEGT. Trimming took 10 bases from V and 4 from J, leaving 16 bases between them. CDR3 sequence: CATGTGGTTEAFF. The DNA of the CDR3 is TGTGCCACCGGGACCGGGGGTACCACTGAAGCTTTCTTT.

The V call is TRBV11-2, the J call TRBJ2-1, with 12 bases matching TRBD2. Germline assignment: CDR1 SGHAT and CDR2 FQNNGV. The CDR3 has 16 residues. V was clipped by 8 bases and J by 10 bases; unmatched bases: 15. The CDR3 nucleotides read TGTGCCAGCGGATACCCCCCTACCGGGACTAGCGGGGAGCAGTTCTTC. It is translated as CASGYPPTGTSGEQFF.

This clonotype was picked up many times. This chain joins TRBV7-2 and TRBJ1-2, with TRBD1 as a possible D gene (6 bases). The CDR3 runs to 16 residues. CDR1 SGHTA and CDR2 FQGNSA come from the germline V gene. Trimming took off 1 base at V and 0 bases at J, with 12 bases between the two ends. The CDR3 is CASSLGQANPNYGYTF. The CDR3 DNA follows: TGTGCCAGCAGCTTAGGACAGGCCAACCCTAACTATGGCTACACCTTC.

This clonotype was seen at least ten times. The chain is built from TRBV7-2 and TRBJ2-1; 9 nucleotides match TRBD2. The CDR3 runs 17 residues. V lost 4 bases to trimming and J lost 0 bases; unmatched junction nucleotides: 7. CDR1 and CDR2 (germline): SGHTA, FQGNSA. As DNA, the CDR3 is TGTGCCAGCAGCTCCCCGCGGGGGGGAAGCTCCTACAATGAGCAGTTCTTC. Protein product: CASSSPRGGSSYNEQFF.

J is TRBJ2-7 and V is TRBV7-2, with 10 bases that match TRBD2. The CDR3 has 15 amino acids. With V trimmed by 5 bases and J by 4 bases, 8 bases remained unmatched. Looked up from germline, CDR1 is SGHTA and CDR2 is FQGNSA. The CDR3 nucleotides are TGTGCCAGCAGCCCGGGGATAGCGGGAGGATACGAGCAGTACTTC. Translating it yields CASSPGIAGGYEQYF.

The J gene is TRBJ2-2, the V gene TRBV5-1; D is uncertain. CDR1 and CDR2 (germline): SGHRS, YFSETQ. The V end was cut by 4 bases, the J end by 0 bases, with 16 bases between. This CDR3 has 17 residues. CDR3 sequence: CASSPFLFGSNTGELFF. DNA for the CDR3: TGCGCCAGCAGCCCGTTTCTTTTCGGCTCGAACACCGGGGAGCTGTTTTTT.

This clonotype was seen repeatedly, ten times or more. J is TRBJ2-7 and V is TRBV28; D gene unclear. Deletions cut 3 bases from V and 3 bases from J, with 6 bases between. Germline CDR1 reads MDHEN; CDR2 reads SYDVKM. The CDR3 is 12 residues long. Here the CDR3 reads CASSLLGYEQYF. The CDR3 DNA reads TGTGCCAGCAGTTTGCTGGGCTACGAGCAGTACTTC.

This clonotype was recorded a few times. The chain recombines TRBV6-6 with TRBJ2-1, with TRBD2 identical over 15 bases. The CDR3 has 17 amino acids. The germline V gene encodes CDR1 MNHNY and CDR2 SVGAGI (reference sequence). The V and J ends lost 2 bases and 8 bases, in that order; junction bases with no gene match: 7. The CDR3: CASSYARTSGGADEQFF. The CDR3 DNA reads as TGTGCCAGCAGTTACGCGAGGACTAGCGGGGGGGCGGATGAGCAGTTCTTC.

This clonotype was seen a few times. The chain couples TRBV28 to TRBJ1-2; TRBD1 matches 9 bases. From germline, CDR1 is MDHEN and CDR2 SYDVKM. The CDR3 runs 15 residues. The ends lost 10 bases at V and 3 bases at J; junction bases unmatched: 12. The CDR3 sequence is CATLDPGQGYYGYTF. As DNA, the CDR3 is TGTGCCACGCTCGATCCGGGACAGGGTTACTATGGCTACACCTTC.